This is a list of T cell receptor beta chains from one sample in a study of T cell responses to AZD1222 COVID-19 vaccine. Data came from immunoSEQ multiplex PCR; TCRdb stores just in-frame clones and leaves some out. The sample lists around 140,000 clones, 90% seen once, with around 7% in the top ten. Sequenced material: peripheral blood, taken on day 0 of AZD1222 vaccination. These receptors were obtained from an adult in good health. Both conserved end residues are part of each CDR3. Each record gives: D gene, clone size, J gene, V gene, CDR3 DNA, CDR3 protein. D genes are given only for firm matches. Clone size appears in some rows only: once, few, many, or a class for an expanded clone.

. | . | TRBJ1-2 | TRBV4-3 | TGCGCCAGCAGCCTTAACCCCGGGGGGCGGGTCGATGGCTACACCTTC | CASSLNPGGRVDGYTF
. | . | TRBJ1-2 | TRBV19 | TGTGCCAGTAAAGAGGGGCCGGGAGGCTATGGCTACACCTTC | CASKEGPGGYGYTF
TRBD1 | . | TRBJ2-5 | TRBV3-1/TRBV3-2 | TGTGCCAGCAGCCCATACGGACAGGAAGAGACCCAGTACTTC | CASSPYGQEETQYF
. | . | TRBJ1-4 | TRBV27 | TGTGCCAGCAGTTTATCAGGGGGGCGTGAAAAACTGTTTTTT | CASSLSGGREKLFF
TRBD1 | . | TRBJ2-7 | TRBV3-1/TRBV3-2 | TGTGCCAGCAGCCGAGCACAGGGGTACGAGCAGTACTTC | CASSRAQGYEQYF
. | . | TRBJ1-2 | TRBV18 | TGTGCCAGCTCACCACCTAGTCGGGGGACCCGACCTGGCTACACCTTC | CASSPPSRGTRPGYTF
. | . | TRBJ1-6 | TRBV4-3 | TGCGCCAGCAGCCCTCAACAGGGAAACGGGTATAATTCACCCCTCCACTTT | CASSPQQGNGYNSPLHF
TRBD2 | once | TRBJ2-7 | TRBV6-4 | TGTGCCAGCAGCGGAGCGGGGGGGGCCCAGCGTCGGTTCTACGAGCAGTACTTC | CASSGAGGAQRRFYEQYF
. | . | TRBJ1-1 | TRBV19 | TGTGCCAGTAAGCGTTTCTCATCAGGGAGGAGGACTGAAGCTTTCTTT | CASKRFSSGRRTEAFF
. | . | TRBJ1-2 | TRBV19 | TGTGCCAGTAGTATTCGAAGGGACGGCTACACCTTC | CASSIRRDGYTF
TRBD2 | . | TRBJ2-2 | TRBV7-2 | TGTGCCAGCAGGTCGGGGGGGTCAAACACCGGGGAGCTGTTTTTT | CASRSGGSNTGELFF
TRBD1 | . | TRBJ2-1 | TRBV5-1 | TGCGCCAGCAGCAAGGGGGCGCAAGACAATGAGCAGTTCTTC | CASSKGAQDNEQFF
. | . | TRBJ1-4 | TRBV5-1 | TGCGCCAGCAGAGAGTCGGGTCGAGGCTATGAAAAACTGTTTTTT | CASRESGRGYEKLFF
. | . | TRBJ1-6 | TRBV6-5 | TGTGCCAGCAGCTGGGAGACGAATTCGTCACCCCTCCACTTT | CASSWETNSSPLHF
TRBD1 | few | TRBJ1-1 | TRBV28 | TGTGCCAGCAGACCCGGACAGGGGGCCACTGAAGCTTTCTTT | CASRPGQGATEAFF
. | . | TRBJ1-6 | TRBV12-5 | TGTGCTAGTGCCGACAGTCTTAATTCACCCCTCCACTTT | CASADSLNSPLHF
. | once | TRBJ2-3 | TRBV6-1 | TGTGCCAGCAGTGAAAGGGCCAGAAGCACAGATACGCAGTATTTT | CASSERARSTDTQYF
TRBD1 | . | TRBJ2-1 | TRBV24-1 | TGTGCCACCAGTGATTATACAGGGGGCAATGAGCAGTTCTTC | CATSDYTGGNEQFF
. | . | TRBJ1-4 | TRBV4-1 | TGCGCCAGCAGCCAAGGAAGCTTACCGGGACCGTTTTGTTTT | CASSQGSLPGPFCF
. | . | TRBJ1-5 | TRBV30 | TGTGCCTGGAGTGATAGTAGCAATCAGCCCCAGCATTTT | CAWSDSSNQPQHF
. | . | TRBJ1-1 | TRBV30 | TGTGCCTGGAGTGAGTCACAGGCCACTGAAGCTTTCTTT | CAWSESQATEAFF
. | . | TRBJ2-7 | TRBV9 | TGTGCCAGCAGCGTAAACTACCGGGGCGAGCAGTACTTC | CASSVNYRGEQYF
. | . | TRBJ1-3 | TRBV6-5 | TGTGCCAGCAGTTGGGGAACCGGGGGCTCTGGAAACACCATATATTTT | CASSWGTGGSGNTIYF
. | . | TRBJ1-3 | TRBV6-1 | TGTGCCAGCAGTGAAGTCCGGGGGCTGATGAACACCATATATTTT | CASSEVRGLMNTIYF
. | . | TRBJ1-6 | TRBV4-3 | TGCGCCAGCAGCCTCAGGGAGGGGGAAGGATCACCCCTCCACTTT | CASSLREGEGSPLHF
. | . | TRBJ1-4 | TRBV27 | TGTGCCAGCAGTTTACTCGGGAATGAAAAACTGTTTTTT | CASSLLGNEKLFF
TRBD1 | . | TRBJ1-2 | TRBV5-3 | TGTGCCAGAAGCCCTCACGGACAGGAAGGAGGAGACTACACCTTC | CARSPHGQEGGDYTF
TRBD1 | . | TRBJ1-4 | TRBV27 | TGTGCCAGCAGCAACGGGGCAGGGGGCGAAAAACTGTTTTTT | CASSNGAGGEKLFF
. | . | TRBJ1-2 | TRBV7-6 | TGTGCCAGCAGCTTAATTGATGGCTACACCTTC | CASSLIDGYTF